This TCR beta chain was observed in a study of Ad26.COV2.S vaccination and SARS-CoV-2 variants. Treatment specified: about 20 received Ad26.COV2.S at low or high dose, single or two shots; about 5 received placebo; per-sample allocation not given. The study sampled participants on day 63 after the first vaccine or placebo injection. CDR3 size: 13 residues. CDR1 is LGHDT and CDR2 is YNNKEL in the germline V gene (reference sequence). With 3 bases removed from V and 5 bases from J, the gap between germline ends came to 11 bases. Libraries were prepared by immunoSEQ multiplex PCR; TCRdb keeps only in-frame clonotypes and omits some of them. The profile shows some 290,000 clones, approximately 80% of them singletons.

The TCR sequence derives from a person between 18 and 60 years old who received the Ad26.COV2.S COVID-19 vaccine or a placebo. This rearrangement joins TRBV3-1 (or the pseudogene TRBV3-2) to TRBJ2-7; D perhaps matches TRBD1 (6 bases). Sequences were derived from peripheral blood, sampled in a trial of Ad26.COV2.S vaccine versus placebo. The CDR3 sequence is CASSQSRGNEQYF. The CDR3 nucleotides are TGTGCCAGCAGCCAGAGCAGGGGTAACGAGCAGTACTTC.